This entry features one TCR beta chain sequence. Its antigen remains unknown. Trimming cost V 0 bases and J 6 bases; bases outside gene matches: 3. The CDR3 spans 15 residues. Germline CDR1 is SGHRS and CDR2 is YFSETQ. The data were taken from a study of CD8+CD57+ T cells in acquired aplastic anemia. Study-wide context: Isolated CD4+ and CD8+ cells, once sorted, yielded DNA averaging around 3 ug.

Template material for TCR beta VDJ and CDR3 profiling consisted of genomic DNA. TCRdb processed the reads anew with MiXCR; each CDR3 protein has one entry. Seen here are about 64,000 distinct CDR3 sequences, roughly 54% observed once, and the top ten hold under 3%. Study results and limitations: Patients and controls shared twenty-nine CD8+ CDR3 sequences, which appeared highly expressed in patients and within their immunodominant clones.

The source is a human donor in good health, serving as a control. The V call is TRBV5-1, the J call TRBJ1-6; 7 bases map to TRBD1. Sequences were obtained from sorted CD4+, CD8+, or CD8+CD57+ T cells (not recorded which) from PBMCs. CDR3 in amino acids: CASSLGDSPNSPLHF. CDR3 in DNA: TGCGCCAGCAGCTTGGGGGACAGTCCTAATTCACCCCTCCACTTT.